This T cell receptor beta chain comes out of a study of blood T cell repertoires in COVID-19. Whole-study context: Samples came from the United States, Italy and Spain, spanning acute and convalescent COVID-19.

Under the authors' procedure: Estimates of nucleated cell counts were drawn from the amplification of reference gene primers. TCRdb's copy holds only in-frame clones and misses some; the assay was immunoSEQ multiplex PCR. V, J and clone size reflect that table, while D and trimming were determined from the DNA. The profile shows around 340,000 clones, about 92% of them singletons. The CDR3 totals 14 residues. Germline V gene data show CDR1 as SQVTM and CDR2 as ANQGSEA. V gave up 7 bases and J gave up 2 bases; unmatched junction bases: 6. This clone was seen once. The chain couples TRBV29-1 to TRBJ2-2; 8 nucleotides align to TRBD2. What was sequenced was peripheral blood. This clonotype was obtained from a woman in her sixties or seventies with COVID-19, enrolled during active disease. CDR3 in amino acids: CSARSGVNTGELFF. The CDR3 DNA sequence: TGCAGCGCCCGTAGCGGGGTAAACACCGGGGAGCTGTTTTTT.